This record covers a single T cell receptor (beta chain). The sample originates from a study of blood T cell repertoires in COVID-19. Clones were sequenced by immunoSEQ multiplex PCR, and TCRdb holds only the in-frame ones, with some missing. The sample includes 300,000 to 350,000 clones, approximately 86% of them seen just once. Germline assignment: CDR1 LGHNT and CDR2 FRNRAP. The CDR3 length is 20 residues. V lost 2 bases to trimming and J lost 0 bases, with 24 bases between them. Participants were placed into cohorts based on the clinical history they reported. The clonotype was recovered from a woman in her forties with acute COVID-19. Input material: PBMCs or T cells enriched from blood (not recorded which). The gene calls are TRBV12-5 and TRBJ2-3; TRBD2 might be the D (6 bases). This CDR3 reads CASGLSPWEAHTPSTDTQYF. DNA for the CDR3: TGTGCTAGTGGTTTGTCCCCGTGGGAGGCACACACCCCTAGCACAGATACGCAGTATTTT.